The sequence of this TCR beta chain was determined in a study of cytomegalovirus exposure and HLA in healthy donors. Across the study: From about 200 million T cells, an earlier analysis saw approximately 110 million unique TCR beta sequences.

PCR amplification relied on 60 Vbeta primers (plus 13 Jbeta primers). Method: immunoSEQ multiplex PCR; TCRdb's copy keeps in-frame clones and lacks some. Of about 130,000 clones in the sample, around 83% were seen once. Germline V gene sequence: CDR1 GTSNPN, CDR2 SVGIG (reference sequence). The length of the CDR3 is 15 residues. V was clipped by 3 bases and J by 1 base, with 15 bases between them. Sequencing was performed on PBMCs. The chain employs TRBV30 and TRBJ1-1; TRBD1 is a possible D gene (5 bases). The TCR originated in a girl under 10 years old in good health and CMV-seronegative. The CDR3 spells CAWRRAGGSNTEAFF. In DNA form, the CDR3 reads TGTGCCTGGAGACGGGCGGGGGGGTCGAACACTGAAGCTTTCTTT.